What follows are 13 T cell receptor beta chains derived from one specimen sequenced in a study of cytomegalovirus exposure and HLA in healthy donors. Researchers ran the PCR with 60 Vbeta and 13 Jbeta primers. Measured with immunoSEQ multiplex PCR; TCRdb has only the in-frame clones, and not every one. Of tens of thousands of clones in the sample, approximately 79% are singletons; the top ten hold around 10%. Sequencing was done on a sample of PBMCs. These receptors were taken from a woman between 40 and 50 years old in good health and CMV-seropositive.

This CDR3 reads CASSNSYSYEQYF. The DNA for the CDR3 is TGTGCCAGTAGTAACAGCTACTCCTACGAGCAGTACTTC. The chain links TRBV19 to TRBJ2-7, with D hard to call. The CDR3 covers 13 residues. Germline CDR1 is LNHDA and CDR2 is SQIVND (reference sequence). V was clipped by 4 bases and J by 0 bases, with 7 bases between them.

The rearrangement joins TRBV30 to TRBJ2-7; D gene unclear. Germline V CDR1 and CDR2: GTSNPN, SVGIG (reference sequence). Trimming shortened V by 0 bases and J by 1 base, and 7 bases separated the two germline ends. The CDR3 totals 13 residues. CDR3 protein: CAWSVADSYEQYF. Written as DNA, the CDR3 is TGTGCCTGGAGTGTGGCGGATTCCTACGAGCAGTACTTC.

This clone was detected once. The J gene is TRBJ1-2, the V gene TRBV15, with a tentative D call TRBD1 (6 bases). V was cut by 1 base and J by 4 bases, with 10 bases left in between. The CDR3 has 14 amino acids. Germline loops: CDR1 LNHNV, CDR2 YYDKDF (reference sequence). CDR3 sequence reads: CATSRAGGPYGYTF. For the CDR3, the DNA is TGTGCCACCAGCAGAGCGGGGGGGCCCTATGGCTACACCTTC. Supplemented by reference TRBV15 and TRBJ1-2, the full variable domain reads DAMVIQNPRYQVTQFGKPVTLSCSQTLNHNVMYWYQQKSSQAPKLLFHYYDKDFNNEADTPDNFQSRRPNTSFCFLDIRSPGLGDTAMYLCATSRAGGPYGYTFGSGTRLTVV.

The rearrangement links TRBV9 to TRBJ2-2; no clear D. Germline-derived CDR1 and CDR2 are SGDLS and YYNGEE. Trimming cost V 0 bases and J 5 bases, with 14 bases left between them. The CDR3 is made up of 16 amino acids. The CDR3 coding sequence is TGTGCCAGCAGCGTAGCTCTCCAGCCGGGTACCGGGGAGCTGTTTTTT. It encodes CASSVALQPGTGELFF.

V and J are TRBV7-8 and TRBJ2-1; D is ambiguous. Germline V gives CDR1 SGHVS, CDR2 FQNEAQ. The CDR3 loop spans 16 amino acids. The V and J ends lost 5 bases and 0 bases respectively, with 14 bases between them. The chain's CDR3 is CASSPRRTSSYNEQFF. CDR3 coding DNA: TGTGCCAGCAGCCCGAGGCGAACGAGCTCCTACAATGAGCAGTTCTTC.

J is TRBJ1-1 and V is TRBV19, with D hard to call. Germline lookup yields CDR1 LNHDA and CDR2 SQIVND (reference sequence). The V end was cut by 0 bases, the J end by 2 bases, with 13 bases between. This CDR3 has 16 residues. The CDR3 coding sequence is TGTGCCAGTAGTATAGATTCTACCGGGATTAACACTGAAGCTTTCTTT. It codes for CASSIDSTGINTEAFF.

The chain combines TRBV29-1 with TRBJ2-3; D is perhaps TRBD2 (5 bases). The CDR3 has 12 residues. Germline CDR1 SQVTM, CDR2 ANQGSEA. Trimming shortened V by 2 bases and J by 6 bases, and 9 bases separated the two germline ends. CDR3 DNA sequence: TGCAGCGTTGAAATGTCGGGGGATACGCAGTATTTT. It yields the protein CSVEMSGDTQYF.

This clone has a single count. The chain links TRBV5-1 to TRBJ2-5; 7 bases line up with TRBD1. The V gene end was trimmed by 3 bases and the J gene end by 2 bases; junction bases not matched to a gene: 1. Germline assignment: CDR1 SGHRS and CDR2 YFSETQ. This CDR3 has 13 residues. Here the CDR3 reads CASSWDSQETQYF. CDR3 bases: TGCGCCAGCAGCTGGGACAGTCAAGAGACCCAGTACTTC.

The CDR3 region is CASSLGGGGELFF. The CDR3 DNA is TGTGCCAGCAGCTTAGGAGGTGGCGGGGAGCTGTTTTTT. The chain joins TRBV7-2 to TRBJ2-2; D is unclear. V gave up 1 base and J gave up 7 bases, with 7 bases separating them. The CDR3 is made up of 13 amino acids. Germline assignment: CDR1 SGHTA and CDR2 FQGNSA.

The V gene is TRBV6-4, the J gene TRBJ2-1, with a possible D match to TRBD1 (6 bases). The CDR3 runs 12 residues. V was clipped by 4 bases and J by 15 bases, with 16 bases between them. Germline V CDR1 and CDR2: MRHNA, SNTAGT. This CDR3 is CASSGAQGMVFF. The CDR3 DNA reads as TGTGCCAGCAGTGGCGCACAGGGTATGGTGTTCTTC.

The CDR3 coding sequence is TGTGCCAGCAGTTATGAAGGAGGATTGAACACTGAAGCTTTCTTT. It yields the protein CASSYEGGLNTEAFF. This chain links TRBV6-6 with TRBJ1-1; D remains unclear. The CDR3 runs to 15 residues. Trimming removed 3 bases from V and 0 bases from J, with 11 bases in between. CDR1 and CDR2 (germline): MNHNY, SVGAGI (reference sequence).

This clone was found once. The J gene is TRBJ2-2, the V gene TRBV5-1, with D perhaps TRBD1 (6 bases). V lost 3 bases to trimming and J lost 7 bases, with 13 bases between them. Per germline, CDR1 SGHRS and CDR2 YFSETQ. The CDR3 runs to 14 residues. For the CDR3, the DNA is TGCGCCAGCAGCTCGGGACACCGAGACGGGGAGCTGTTTTTT. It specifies CASSSGHRDGELFF. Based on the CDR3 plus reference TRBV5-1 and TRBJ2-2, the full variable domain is KAGVTQTPRYLIKTRGQQVTLSCSPISGHRSVSWYQQTPGQGLQFLFEYFSETQRNKGNFPGRFSGRQFSNSRSEMNVSTLELGDSALYLCASSSGHRDGELFFGEGSRLTVL.

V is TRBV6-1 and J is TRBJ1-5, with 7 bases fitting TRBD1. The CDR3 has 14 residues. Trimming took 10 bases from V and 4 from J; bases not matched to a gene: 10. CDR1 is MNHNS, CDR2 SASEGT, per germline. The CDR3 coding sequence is TGTGCCACCTTCAATTCAGGGGGGAATCAGCCCCAGCATTTT. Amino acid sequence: CATFNSGGNQPQHF.